This TCR beta chain was profiled in a study of T cell repertoires in cytomegalovirus infection. Background on the study: Matching HLA type and CMV infection were both indicated by public TCR beta signatures.

The study's findings and limits: CMV-specific TCR beta clonotypes restricted by HLA-C dominated the ex vivo response. Summed public TCR beta family frequency identified CMV carriers bearing the relevant HLA.

TCRdb recomputed calls from the reads with MiXCR, one row per CDR3 protein. The sample has roughly 230,000 distinct CDR3 sequences; roughly 20% are singletons. On this clonotype itself: Antigen unknown.

The receptor comes from a human donor in good health (CMV status not recorded). Some clones in this sample may be carry-over from other donors' samples. Sequencing was done on a sample of CD8+ T cells from PBMCs.

Written as DNA, the CDR3 is TGTGCCAGCAGCCCCCCCGGTTACTACGAGCAGTACTTC. It is translated as CASSPPGYYEQYF. The chain recombines TRBV7-6 with TRBJ2-7; no definite D call. The CDR3 contains 13 residues. Between the trimmed V and J ends, which lost 5 bases and 3 bases, there was a span of 11 bases. Germline V CDR1 and CDR2: SGHVS, FNYEAQ.